The 31 T cell receptor beta chains presented below share a single source sample, sequenced in a study of PD-1 blockade in mismatch repair-deficient tumors. Only in-frame clones appear in the TCRdb table, and some are missing; sequencing was by immunoSEQ multiplex PCR. Counted here are 95,000 to 150,000 clones, 86% occurring once; the ten biggest clones make up approximately 12%. The source was peripheral blood, collected 44 weeks after starting pembrolizumab. The receptors come from an adult with mismatch repair-deficient cancer.

This clone has just a few counts. The CDR3 protein is CASRKTGYEQYF. CDR3 DNA sequence: TGTGCCAGCAGGAAAACAGGGTACGAGCAGTACTTC. The chain uses TRBV27 and TRBJ2-7, with a possible D match to TRBD1 (6 bases). Trimming pared 6 bases from V and 4 bases from J, leaving 10 bases between. Looked up from germline, CDR1 is MNHEY and CDR2 is SMNVEV (reference sequence). This CDR3 comprises 12 residues.

The chain carries TRBV6-1 and TRBJ1-1; D perhaps matches TRBD1 (5 bases). Trimming stripped 2 bases from V and 1 base from J, with 11 bases between. The CDR3 length is 15 residues. Germline lookup yields CDR1 MNHNS and CDR2 SASEGT. CDR3 amino acids: CASSESWTSNTEAFF. CDR3 DNA sequence: TGTGCCAGCAGTGAAAGTTGGACATCGAACACTGAAGCTTTCTTT.

The rearrangement uses TRBV7-9 and TRBJ2-2; D is unclear. This CDR3 has 15 amino acids. Germline V CDR1 and CDR2: SEHNR, FQNEAQ (reference sequence). The V and J ends lost 0 bases and 5 bases respectively, with 10 bases between them. CDR3 bases: TGTGCCAGCAGCTTAGCTATTTTCCTAACCGGGGAGCTGTTTTTT. This codes for CASSLAIFLTGELFF.

The chain combines TRBV29-1 with TRBJ2-3; weak D call: TRBD2 (6 bases). The germline CDR1 and CDR2 sequences are SQVTM and ANQGSEA. This CDR3 comprises 13 residues. V was shortened by 4 bases and J by 5 bases, with 13 bases between the two germline ends. In DNA, the CDR3 is TGCAGCGTTGTGCGGGACGGGGGAGATACGCAGTATTTT. It specifies CSVVRDGGDTQYF.

This chain links TRBV20-1 with TRBJ2-7; perhaps TRBD2 as D (7 bases). Germline loops: CDR1 DFQATT, CDR2 SNEGSKA (reference sequence). CDR3 size: 11 residues. V was pared by 7 bases and J by 9 bases, with 16 bases between. The chain's CDR3 is CSVEGGGRQYF. CDR3 in DNA: TGCAGTGTTGAGGGGGGGGGCAGGCAGTACTTC.

This chain uses TRBV19 with TRBJ2-7, with D perhaps TRBD2 (6 bases). Germline values: CDR1 LNHDA, CDR2 SQIVND (reference sequence). V lost 3 bases and J 2 bases, leaving 11 bases between the germline ends. The CDR3 contains 14 residues. The CDR3 loop reads CASSIAGLAYEQYF. DNA of the CDR3: TGTGCCAGTAGTATTGCGGGGTTGGCCTACGAGCAGTACTTC.

This clone showed up just once. The DNA of the CDR3 is TGTGCCATCAGGAGACAGCGAGCTAACTATGGCTACACCTTC. As protein: CAIRRQRANYGYTF. V and J are TRBV10-3 and TRBJ1-2; D possibly corresponds to TRBD1 (5 bases). V was pared by 6 bases and J by 0 bases, with 11 bases between. The CDR3 is 14 residues long. The germline V gene has CDR1 ENHRY and CDR2 SYGVKD.

This clone was seen repeatedly, ten times or more. J is TRBJ2-1 and V is TRBV6-4, with D unclear. Germline V gene lookup returns CDR1 MRHNA and CDR2 SNTAGT. The CDR3 runs to 12 residues. Trimming removed 0 bases at V and 4 bases at J, with 1 base between. The DNA for the CDR3 is TGTGCCAGCAGTGACTCATACAATGAGCAGTTCTTC. It yields the protein CASSDSYNEQFF.

V and J are TRBV6-1 and TRBJ1-1; weak D call: TRBD1 (5 bases). The CDR3 is made up of 14 amino acids. Germline V gene lookup returns CDR1 MNHNS and CDR2 SASEGT. V gave up 6 bases and J gave up 6 bases, with 17 bases separating them. The CDR3 DNA reads as TGTGCCAGCAGAGAACTGGGGCACGGGCCTGAAGCTTTCTTT. Amino acids: CASRELGHGPEAFF.

The J gene is TRBJ2-3, the V gene TRBV5-4, with D possibly matching TRBD2 (6 bases). CDR3 length equals 16 residues. V was pared by 0 bases and J by 2 bases, with 13 bases between. Looked up from germline, CDR1 is SGHNT and CDR2 is YYREEE (reference sequence). CDR3: CASSLVGGFLTDTQYF. In DNA form, the CDR3 reads TGTGCCAGCAGCTTGGTCGGGGGTTTTCTCACAGATACGCAGTATTTT.

This clone has a handful of counts. The V gene is TRBV2, the J gene TRBJ1-2; the match to TRBD1 covers 7 bases. With 4 bases clipped from V and 2 bases from J, the junction kept 1 base outside the gene matches. This CDR3 has 13 amino acids. The V gene's germline CDR1 is SNHLY and CDR2 FYNNEI. CDR3: CASSAGQNYGYTF. The CDR3 DNA follows: TGTGCCAGCAGTGCGGGACAGAACTATGGCTACACCTTC.

The chain joins TRBV21-1 to TRBJ2-1; the D call TRBD2 from the table was never checked on the DNA. TRBV21-1 is a listed pseudogene. The CDR3 is made up of 17 amino acids. In DNA, the CDR3 is TGTGCCAGCAGCGTCTCAACCGGACTAGCGGACCGGGCTGAGCAGTTCTTC. Translation: CASSVSTGLADRAEQFF.

The chain couples TRBV18 to TRBJ2-2, with no clear D. CDR1 and CDR2 from the germline V gene are KGHSH and LQKENI. Trimming removed 5 bases from V and 5 bases from J, with 9 bases in between. The CDR3 contains 13 residues. CDR3 protein: CASSSTQTGELFF. CDR3 nucleotide sequence: TGTGCCAGCTCATCCACTCAGACCGGGGAGCTGTTTTTT. Looking up the rest from reference TRBV18 and TRBJ2-2 gives the full variable domain: NAGVMQNPRHLVRRRGQEARLRCSPMKGHSHVYWYRQLPEEGLKFMVYLQKENIIDESGMPKERFSAEFPKEGPSILRIQQVVRGDSAAYFCASSSTQTGELFFGEGSRLTVL.

This chain links TRBV30 with TRBJ1-2, with D maybe TRBD1 (6 bases). The CDR3 spans 14 residues. Germline lookup yields CDR1 GTSNPN and CDR2 SVGIG (reference sequence). V lost 3 bases to trimming and J lost 4 bases, with 15 bases between them. For the CDR3, the DNA is TGTGCCTGGAGGGGTACAGGGTGGTCCTATGGCTACACCTTC. Residues: CAWRGTGWSYGYTF.

This clone was observed a handful of times. The chain employs TRBV6-6 and TRBJ2-7; no definite D call. The germline V gene has CDR1 MNHNY and CDR2 SVGAGI (reference sequence). This CDR3 has 13 amino acids. V was shortened by 6 bases and J by 1 base, with 10 bases between the two germline ends. Here the CDR3 DNA reads TGTGCCAGCAGATCGACAACTTCCTACGAGCAGTACTTC. This translates into CASRSTTSYEQYF.

The V call is TRBV5-4, the J call TRBJ2-7; TRBD1 aligns across 8 bases. J gave up 3 bases and V 2 bases, and 4 bases lay outside the gene matches. Germline CDR1 SGHNT, CDR2 YYREEE (reference sequence). CDR3 size: 14 residues. This chain's CDR3 is CASSFRQGRYEQYF. In DNA, the CDR3 is TGTGCCAGCAGCTTCAGACAGGGGCGCTACGAGCAGTACTTC. The entire variable domain, with the rest obtained from reference TRBV5-4 and TRBJ2-7, is as follows: ETGVTQSPTHLIKTRGQQVTLRCSSQSGHNTVSWYQQALGQGPQFIFQYYREEENGRGNFPPRFSGLQFPNYSSELNVNALELDDSALYLCASSFRQGRYEQYFGPGTRLTVT.

This rearrangement joins TRBV20-1 to TRBJ2-5, with D unclear. This CDR3 is 11 amino acids long. The V and J ends lost 1 base and 5 bases respectively, with 5 bases between them. Germline CDR1 is DFQATT and CDR2 is SNEGSKA (reference sequence). The CDR3 spells CSARVSETQYF. The CDR3 DNA sequence: TGCAGTGCTAGAGTTTCGGAGACCCAGTACTTC.

This chain's CDR3 is CASKITGTNEKLFF. Written as DNA, the CDR3 is TGTGCCAGCAAAATTACAGGGACTAATGAAAAACTGTTTTTT. The genes are TRBV28 and TRBJ1-4; perhaps TRBD1 as D (6 bases). Trimming removed 7 bases from V and 2 bases from J, with 11 bases in between. Germline-derived CDR1 and CDR2 are MDHEN and SYDVKM. CDR3 length: 14 residues.

This clone has just a few counts. The CDR3 protein is CASRPIGGTEAFF. The DNA of the CDR3 is TGTGCCAGCAGACCCATTGGAGGGACTGAAGCTTTCTTT. The chain links TRBV7-2 to TRBJ1-1; the D is unclear. The V gene's germline CDR1 is SGHTA and CDR2 FQGNSA. V was clipped by 6 bases and J by 5 bases, with 13 bases between them. This CDR3 is built from 13 residues.

The chain links TRBV19 to TRBJ2-1; no firm D call. The CDR3 extends over 12 amino acids. Germline CDR1 and CDR2: LNHDA and SQIVND (reference sequence). Trimming took 3 bases from V and 6 from J, leaving 6 bases between them. CDR3 protein: CASSMGLNEQFF. DNA of the CDR3: TGTGCCAGTAGTATGGGCCTCAATGAGCAGTTCTTC.

The gene calls are TRBV15 and TRBJ2-1; D may match TRBD1 or TRBD2 (6 bases each). The CDR3 spans 15 residues. Germline-derived CDR1 and CDR2 are LNHNV and YYDKDF (reference sequence). V lost 7 bases and J lost 1, with 14 bases in between. The CDR3 sequence: CATTRGTPSYNEQFF. DNA of the CDR3: TGTGCCACCACCCGGGGGACACCGTCCTACAATGAGCAGTTCTTC.

This clone appeared a few times. The chain carries TRBV4-1 and TRBJ1-2; the match to TRBD1 covers 8 bases. V was pared by 4 bases and J by 7 bases, with 11 bases of the junction left unmatched. Per germline, CDR1 MGHRA and CDR2 YSYEKL. This CDR3 region has 15 residues. CDR3 bases: TGCGCCAGCAGCCGGCAGGACAGGGACAAGAGTGGCTACACCTTC. Translating gives CASSRQDRDKSGYTF.

This clone has more than one count but fewer than ten. The rearrangement uses TRBV27 and TRBJ2-7; TRBD1 aligns across 9 bases. With 5 bases clipped from V and 6 bases from J, the junction kept 5 bases outside the gene matches. The germline gives CDR1 MNHEY, CDR2 SMNVEV (reference sequence). CDR3 length equals 13 residues. The CDR3 DNA follows: TGTGCCAGCAGTACGGGACAGGGTATCGAGCAGTACTTC. Translating it yields CASSTGQGIEQYF.

The V call is TRBV5-1, the J call TRBJ2-5, with 8 nucleotides matching TRBD1. Germline CDR1 SGHRS, CDR2 YFSETQ. The CDR3 covers 16 residues. Unmatched junction bases numbered 13, after V lost 4 bases and J lost 5 bases. The CDR3, as DNA: TGCGCCAGCAGCCTCGGGACAGGTTCAATGGGGGAGACCCAGTACTTC. This sequence encodes CASSLGTGSMGETQYF. Looking up the rest from reference TRBV5-1 and TRBJ2-5 gives the full variable domain: KAGVTQTPRYLIKTRGQQVTLSCSPISGHRSVSWYQQTPGQGLQFLFEYFSETQRNKGNFPGRFSGRQFSNSRSEMNVSTLELGDSALYLCASSLGTGSMGETQYFGPGTRLLVL.

CDR3 nucleotides: TGTGCCAGCAGCTTAGGCCCCGAGCAGTACTTC. As protein: CASSLGPEQYF. V usage is TRBV7-2 and J usage is TRBJ2-7; D is unresolved. CDR1 SGHTA and CDR2 FQGNSA come from the germline V gene. V was trimmed by 1 base and J by 6 bases, leaving 4 bases between them. This CDR3 region has 11 residues.

The J gene is TRBJ2-7, the V gene TRBV15; 11 bases fit TRBD2. The CDR3 is 13 amino acids. Trimming took 8 bases from V and 4 from J; bases not matched to a gene: 4. Germline V lookup: CDR1 LNHNV, CDR2 YYDKDF (reference sequence). For the CDR3, the DNA is TGTGCCACCGGTCTAGCGGGAGGTTACGAGCAGTACTTC. It codes for CATGLAGGYEQYF.

V is TRBV21-1 and J is TRBJ1-3. TRBV21-1 is a pseudogene locus. This CDR3 is 14 amino acids long. The CDR3 loop is CASSKDGGGNTIYF. The CDR3 nucleotides read TGTGCCAGCAGCAAAGACGGGGGGGGAAACACCATATATTTT.

A few counts support this clone. This rearrangement joins TRBV11-2 to TRBJ1-4; D uncertain. Germline assignment: CDR1 SGHAT and CDR2 FQNNGV. Between the trimmed V and J ends, which lost 1 base and 10 bases, there was a span of 7 bases. The CDR3 has 12 residues. DNA of the CDR3: TGTGCCAGCAGCTTAGGAGGACGAAAACTGTTTTTT. Translated: CASSLGGRKLFF. Looking up the rest from reference TRBV11-2 and TRBJ1-4 gives the full variable domain: EAGVAQSPRYKIIEKRQSVAFWCNPISGHATLYWYQQILGQGPKLLIQFQNNGVVDDSQLPKDRFSAERLKGVDSTLKIQPAKLEDSAVYLCASSLGGRKLFFGSGTQLSVL.

J is TRBJ1-2 and V is TRBV28, with 9 bases lining up with TRBD1. The germline V gene encodes CDR1 MDHEN and CDR2 SYDVKM. Trimming removed 4 bases from V and 8 bases from J; junction bases left unmatched: 5. The CDR3 length is 13 residues. CDR3 region: CASSWGQGSGYTF. DNA for the CDR3: TGTGCCAGCAGTTGGGGACAGGGCAGCGGCTACACCTTC.

The rearrangement joins TRBV11-2 to TRBJ1-1; D gene uncertain. Trimming cost V 5 bases and J 1 base, with 26 bases left between them. CDR1 is SGHAT and CDR2 is FQNNGV in the germline V gene. The CDR3 totals 19 residues. The CDR3 loop is CASSPLPAKYSSPNTEAFF. The CDR3 DNA is TGTGCCAGCAGCCCACTTCCGGCTAAATACAGCTCCCCGAACACTGAAGCTTTCTTT. Full variable domain (remainder filled in from reference TRBV11-2 and TRBJ1-1): EAGVAQSPRYKIIEKRQSVAFWCNPISGHATLYWYQQILGQGPKLLIQFQNNGVVDDSQLPKDRFSAERLKGVDSTLKIQPAKLEDSAVYLCASSPLPAKYSSPNTEAFFGQGTRLTVV.

CDR3 nucleotides: TGTGCCAGCAGTGAATCGTACACCACGAACACCGGGGAGCTGTTTTTT. This codes for CASSESYTTNTGELFF. The V and J genes are TRBV25-1 and TRBJ2-2; unclear D gene. This CDR3 is 16 amino acids long. V was shortened by 1 base and J by 0 bases, with 9 bases between the two germline ends. Looked up from germline, CDR1 is MGHDK and CDR2 is SYGVNS.